The source of this T cell receptor (beta chain) is a study of T cell clones after liver transplantation (dated by TCRdb to the late 2010s). Regarding the research as a whole: Samples were obtained from ITN030ST, a randomized trial in which withdrawal of immunosuppression was attempted within 2 years of liver transplantation. Third party-reactive TCRbeta sequences were also identified from pre-transplant MLRs to serve as an antigen-independent comparator for donor-reactive sequences. To count as tolerant, a recipient had to stay completely off immunosuppression for at least one year without liver enzymes climbing beyond twice the upper limit of normal. The study cohort included 8 liver transplant recipients, of whom 3 were classified as tolerant and 5 as non-tolerant. Three of the eight recipients were HCV-positive; the others were transplanted for non-autoimmune, non-viral indications. Blood samples were collected pre-transplant, then pre-randomization ahead of withdrawal, and finally post-randomization once withdrawal had either been completed or failed. Until randomization at 12-24 months post-transplant, subjects were given standard immunosuppression, with no induction therapy. Donor-reactive T cell clones were identified using TCRbeta sequencing after a pre-transplant mixed lymphocyte reaction and were then followed in post-transplant blood. Paper-wide results and their limitations: The conclusions were considered preliminary, being limited by small, heterogeneous patient numbers and non-standardized post-transplant time points. In most of the 8 subjects, circulating donor-reactive CD4 TCRbeta sequences decreased significantly after transplant, regardless of tolerance or HCV status. Since no allograft tissue specimens were available, donor-reactive T cells may have migrated into the graft instead of being deleted. When repertoire turnover was accounted for, significantly reduced detection of donor-reactive sequences was found in 7 of 8 subjects for CD4 and in 8 of 8 subjects for CD8. In a couple of subjects, low numbers of available donor cells limited the measurable donor-reactive repertoire. The decline in donor-reactive sequences exceeded the decline in third party-reactive sequences, suggesting partial antigen-specific deletion that was unrelated to withdrawal success.

V is cut by 6 bases and J by 2 bases, and the space between the germline ends is 12 bases. The CDR3 measures 14 amino acids from cysteine to phenylalanine. The kept DNA is CDR3 alone, 42 bases in frame from the first base. The germline V gene sets CDR1 to MNHEY and CDR2 to SVGAGI. Frozen genomic DNA underwent high-throughput TCRbeta CDR3 sequencing by immunoSEQ, including PCR amplification, mapping, bias correction and internal controls. The study's processing was this. Only productive rearrangements were retained, with each unique TCRbeta sequence defined by its CDR3 nucleotide sequence together with its V and J gene. For classification of a sequence as donor-reactive, at least 5-fold expansion in CFSE-low cells relative to unstimulated pre-transplant cells and a frequency of at least 0.01% were required. Minimum frequency thresholds were set for each subject based on the unstimulated sample with the lowest template count, ensuring at least 90% detection power. Repertoire turnover was measured by Jensen-Shannon divergence between the top 1000 TCRbeta sequences post- and pre-transplant. Changes in detection of donor-reactive sequences were tested with two-sided Fisher's exact tests. The clones in this table, taken by TCRdb from immuneACCESS, are in-frame only. Not every clone is retained; where verified, under half of the shortfall comes from an unresolved V gene, and the cause of the rest is unknown. V and J calls and clone size are those listed in that table; D and trimming were worked out from the DNA. Present in this sample are 90,000 to 120,000 clones, approximately 78% of which were seen just once. The ten top clones hold 0.85% to 1% of the sample.

As concerns this clone: Its antigen target is currently unknown. No base quality values were provided; no much bigger clone lies one nucleotide off.

The meaning of the sample's time point label: pre-transplant. Thawed unstimulated PBMCs were stained for CD3, CD4 and CD8 and FACS-sorted into CD3+CD4+ and CD3+CD8+ populations. All 8 studied subjects were randomized to withdrawal of immunosuppression. The Qiagen DNeasy Blood and Tissue Kit was used for genomic DNA isolation. The sequenced sample was CD4+ T cells from blood, obtained before liver transplant. The chain is assembled from TRBV6-5 and TRBJ2-3; there is no confident call for the D gene. This sequence was found in a human donor who received a liver transplant. The nucleotides are TGTGCCAGCAGGCGCCAACAGTTCACAGATACGCAGTATTTT. The resulting protein is CASRRQQFTDTQYF.